The 29 T cell receptor beta chains reported below all come from one sample, sequenced in a study of blood T cells in healthy people across ages (dated by TCRdb to between 2014 and 2016). Library preparation used 5' RACE. Sequencing took place on an Illumina HiSeq 2500. The second PCR ran for roughly 7 to 12 cycles and used a J-beta primer mix along with a sample-barcoded 5' primer. Using fastp trimming at Q25 and MiXCR clonotype assembly, TCRdb reanalyzed the public sequencing data and kept in-frame beta chains. CDR3 protein duplicates are merged, each entry listing the most common genes and DNA. This sample holds approximately 800,000 distinct CDR3 sequences; about 25% were observed only once. Under 4.5% of the sample is held by the ten biggest clonotypes. This sample was shared with a second study, whose subject was T cells of mothers and their children.

The sequencing input was blood. The origin of the receptors is a boy younger than 18 in good health.

This rearrangement joins TRBV20-1 to TRBJ2-3; D gene ambiguous. V lost 3 bases and J 2 bases, leaving 6 bases between the germline ends. Germline lookup yields CDR1 DFQATT and CDR2 SNEGSKA (reference sequence). The CDR3 is made up of 12 amino acids. The CDR3 here is CSASHYTDTQYF. CDR3 nucleotide sequence: TGCAGTGCTAGCCATTACACAGATACGCAGTATTTT.

The chain is built from TRBV5-1 and TRBJ1-1; D unclear. Germline V gene sequence: CDR1 SGHRS, CDR2 YFSETQ. The V end was cut by 5 bases, the J end by 8 bases, with 13 bases between. The CDR3 contains 12 residues. The CDR3 DNA reads as TGCGCCAGCAGTTTTGACCCGGGAGAAGCTTTCTTT. Protein sequence: CASSFDPGEAFF.

The chain uses TRBV6-1 and TRBJ1-4; 9 bases match TRBD1. The J segment lost 8 bases and the V segment lost 5 bases, leaving 15 bases of the junction unmatched. This CDR3 region has 17 residues. Germline CDR1 is MNHNS and CDR2 is SASEGT. CDR3 nucleotide sequence: TGTGCCAGCAGTCCAAACCCCGGGACAGGGTATGTGGAAAAACTGTTTTTT. It codes for CASSPNPGTGYVEKLFF.

In its sample, this clonotype was seen a few times. V and J are TRBV20-1 and TRBJ1-2, with D unclear. The V gene lost 0 bases and the J gene lost 8 bases, with 13 bases spanning the gap. CDR1 is DFQATT and CDR2 is SNEGSKA in the germline V gene (reference sequence). This CDR3 spans 13 amino acids. The CDR3 region is CSARESEGKGYTF. Here the CDR3 DNA reads TGCAGTGCTAGAGAGTCGGAGGGAAAAGGCTACACCTTC.

The table lists this clonotype with a few counts. One junction end does not reproduce the germline sequence, and a read error may be involved. V is TRBV2 and J is TRBJ2-1; 8 positions match TRBD1. Germline-derived CDR1 and CDR2 are SNHLY and FYNNEI. The CDR3 has 14 residues. CDR3 loop: CASSDPTDRVTMVF. CDR3 bases: TGTGCCAGCAGTGACCCTACGGACAGGGTCACCATGGTCTTC.

This sequence joins TRBV28 and TRBJ2-7, with D possibly being TRBD2 (5 bases). CDR3 length equals 15 residues. Trimming took 6 bases from V and 1 from J, leaving 16 bases between them. Per the germline V gene, CDR1 is MDHEN and CDR2 is SYDVKM. This CDR3 reads CASSPSGEISYEQYF. The CDR3 DNA is TGTGCCAGCAGCCCAAGCGGAGAAATATCCTACGAGCAGTACTTC.

This rearrangement joins TRBV7-9 to TRBJ1-1, with TRBD1 as a possible D gene (5 bases). There are 16 residues in the CDR3. V lost 1 base to trimming and J lost 1 base, with 13 bases between them. Germline CDR1 is SEHNR and CDR2 is FQNEAQ (reference sequence). CDR3 bases: TGTGCCAGCAGCTTAGGGGAATGGCAGGGGAACACTGAAGCTTTCTTT. Amino acid sequence: CASSLGEWQGNTEAFF.

The chain uses TRBV2 and TRBJ2-1; 8 positions agree with TRBD2. Germline loops: CDR1 SNHLY, CDR2 FYNNEI. The CDR3 spans 15 residues. The J segment lost 2 bases and the V segment lost 6 bases, leaving 6 bases of the junction unmatched. The CDR3 bases are TGTGCCAGCAGGGCTACTAGCGGACCCTACAATGAGCAGTTCTTC. Translation: CASRATSGPYNEQFF.

The sample holds a few counts of this clonotype. This sequence joins TRBV14 and TRBJ1-1; 8 bases are shared with TRBD1. The length of the CDR3 is 14 residues. V dropped 4 bases and J dropped 5; count of bases not matched to a gene: 6. Germline CDR1 and CDR2: SGHDN and FVKESK. For the CDR3, the DNA is TGTGCCAGCAGCCGGACAGGGAGAGGGACTGAAGCTTTCTTT. As protein: CASSRTGRGTEAFF.

This clonotype was seen a handful of times. The J gene is TRBJ2-5, the V gene TRBV7-2; 7 nucleotides agree with TRBD2. J was trimmed by 1 base and V by 4 bases; bases with no gene match: 12. CDR3 length: 17 amino acids. The V gene's germline CDR1 is SGHTA and CDR2 FQGNSA. The chain's CDR3 is CASSWPRGGSPQETQYF. CDR3 nucleotides: TGTGCCAGCAGCTGGCCGCGGGGCGGGAGCCCCCAAGAGACCCAGTACTTC.

This clonotype occurred a few times. CDR3 sequence (DNA): TGTGCCAGCATGTGGGGAAGGCTTGGGAATCAGCCCCAGCATTTT. It specifies CASMWGRLGNQPQHF. The chain has TRBV28 and TRBJ1-5; the D is unclear. This CDR3 is built from 15 residues. Trimming removed 7 bases from V and 4 bases from J, with 17 bases in between. The germline V gene has CDR1 MDHEN and CDR2 SYDVKM. Full variable domain (outside the CDR3, taken from reference TRBV28 and TRBJ1-5): DVKVTQSSRYLVKRTGEKVFLECVQDMDHENMFWYRQDPGLGLRLIYFSYDVKMKEKGDIPEGYSVSREKKERFSLILESASTNQTSMYLCASMWGRLGNQPQHFGDGTRLSIL.

This clonotype has just a few counts. The genes are TRBV6-2 or TRBV6-3 and TRBJ2-3, with D perhaps TRBD2 (6 bases). There are 14 residues in the CDR3. Germline CDR1 and CDR2: MNHEY and SVGEGT. Between the trimmed V and J ends, which lost 7 bases and 2 bases, there was a span of 13 bases. CDR3 coding DNA: TGTGCCAGCACTGCGGGACGCCCCACAGATACGCAGTATTTT. This encodes CASTAGRPTDTQYF.

This clonotype was observed a few times. This chain's CDR3 is CASSPRPTAGANVLTF. DNA for the CDR3: TGTGCCAGCAGCCCCCGCCCCACAGCCGGGGCCAACGTCCTGACTTTC. The chain uses TRBV13 and TRBJ2-6; D remains ambiguous. V was clipped by 5 bases and J by 4 bases, with 15 bases between them. CDR3 length: 16 residues. CDR1 and CDR2 from the germline V gene are PRHDT and FYEKMQ (reference sequence). The whole variable domain, remainder taken from reference TRBV13 and TRBJ2-6, is AAGVIQSPRHLIKEKRETATLKCYPIPRHDTVYWYQQGPGQDPQFLISFYEKMQSDKGSIPDRFSAQQFSDYHSELNMSSLELGDSALYFCASSPRPTAGANVLTFGAGSRLTVL.

The table lists this clonotype with a few counts. The chain employs TRBV20-1 and TRBJ1-1; no clear D gene. The CDR3 runs 15 residues. CDR1 and CDR2 (germline): DFQATT, SNEGSKA (reference sequence). Trimming took 0 bases from V and 3 from J, leaving 14 bases between them. DNA of the CDR3: TGCAGTGCTAGAGATGCCAGGAAGAGCGACACTGAAGCTTTCTTT. Translating gives CSARDARKSDTEAFF.

This sequence joins TRBV28 and TRBJ2-7; 11 nucleotides align to TRBD1. Germline trimming cut 5 bases from V and 5 bases from J; bases unmatched to any gene: 8. The germline CDR1 and CDR2 sequences are MDHEN and SYDVKM. The CDR3 covers 15 residues. The CDR3 DNA reads TGTGCCAGCAGTCCATGGACAGGGGGCTTGGACGAGCAGTACTTC. Its translation: CASSPWTGGLDEQYF.

This clonotype was counted a few times. The chain has TRBV10-3 and TRBJ1-1, with 9 nucleotides matching TRBD1. Germline CDR1 ENHRY, CDR2 SYGVKD. V dropped 3 bases and J dropped 4; count of bases not matched to a gene: 6. The CDR3 loop spans 15 amino acids. CDR3 bases: TGTGCCATCAGTGATCGGGACAGGGCGGGCACTGAAGCTTTCTTT. It specifies CAISDRDRAGTEAFF.

The chain joins TRBV4-2 to TRBJ2-1; 7 nucleotides align to TRBD2. In germline, CDR1 is LGHNA, CDR2 YNFKEQ. The CDR3 covers 17 residues. Trimming cost V 0 bases and J 1 base; bases outside gene matches: 6. The chain's CDR3 is CASSQEALGGSYNEQFF. CDR3 coding DNA: TGTGCCAGCAGCCAAGAGGCCCTCGGGGGGTCCTACAATGAGCAGTTCTTC.

The rearrangement uses TRBV20-1 and TRBJ1-5; no firm D call. In germline, CDR1 is DFQATT, CDR2 SNEGSKA (reference sequence). This CDR3 is 14 amino acids long. Between the trimmed V and J ends, which lost 2 bases and 2 bases, there was a span of 10 bases. The CDR3 sequence is CSARPTVGNQPQHF. DNA for the CDR3: TGCAGTGCTAGACCGACGGTGGGCAATCAGCCCCAGCATTTT.

This clonotype was counted between two and nine times. The genes are TRBV30 and TRBJ2-7; D unresolved. Per the germline V gene, CDR1 is GTSNPN and CDR2 is SVGIG (reference sequence). The CDR3 extends over 13 amino acids. V was cut by 1 base and J by 8 bases, with 15 bases left in between. In DNA, the CDR3 is TGTGCCTGGAGTGAATTGGATCGCCCCAAGCAGTACTTC. Amino acids: CAWSELDRPKQYF.

The J gene is TRBJ1-1, the V gene TRBV7-8, with 7 positions matching TRBD1. There are 14 residues in the CDR3. V dropped 5 bases and J dropped 4; count of bases not matched to a gene: 7. Looked up from germline, CDR1 is SGHVS and CDR2 is FQNEAQ. CDR3 loop: CASSKRDRSTEAFF. The CDR3, as DNA: TGTGCCAGCAGCAAACGGGACAGATCCACTGAAGCTTTCTTT.

This chain connects TRBV7-2 to TRBJ2-2; TRBD1 might be the D (5 bases). Looked up from germline, CDR1 is SGHTA and CDR2 is FQGNSA. V gave up 3 bases and J gave up 4 bases, with 15 bases separating them. The CDR3 length is 16 residues. DNA for the CDR3: TGTGCCAGCAGCTTCTCGTCGACAGTTCGCACCGGGGAGCTGTTTTTT. Amino acids: CASSFSSTVRTGELFF.

V and J are TRBV7-8 and TRBJ2-5; 9 bases are shared with TRBD2. Looked up from germline, CDR1 is SGHVS and CDR2 is FQNEAQ. The CDR3 loop spans 18 amino acids. Unmatched junction bases numbered 12, after V lost 2 bases and J lost 2 bases. CDR3 loop: CASSLIRGGGEIQETQYF. CDR3 DNA sequence: TGTGCCAGCAGCTTAATTAGGGGCGGGGGGGAAATACAAGAGACCCAGTACTTC.

The chain joins TRBV20-1 to TRBJ1-1, with a possible D match to TRBD1 (6 bases). The CDR3 loop spans 14 amino acids. Between the trimmed V and J ends, which lost 3 bases and 0 bases, there was a span of 11 bases. In germline, CDR1 is DFQATT, CDR2 SNEGSKA (reference sequence). DNA for the CDR3: TGCAGTGCTAGTACTCACAGGGTGAACACTGAAGCTTTCTTT. Its protein product is CSASTHRVNTEAFF.

The chain recombines TRBV6-6 with TRBJ1-2, with D perhaps matching TRBD1 (5 bases). This CDR3 contains 13 residues. Germline CDR1 reads MNHNY; CDR2 reads SVGAGI (reference sequence). V was clipped by 7 bases and J by 6 bases, with 15 bases between them. The CDR3 DNA is TGTGCCAGCAAAACTGAGGGGTTTCATGGCTACACCTTC. It yields the protein CASKTEGFHGYTF.

The chain links TRBV27 to TRBJ2-7, with 9 bases matching TRBD2. The DNA end is a closer match to TRBJ2-5, so the J assignment may be wrong. Germline V lookup: CDR1 MNHEY, CDR2 SMNVEV (reference sequence). The length of the CDR3 is 19 residues. The CDR3 is CASSLGRGLAGPLGETQYF. In nucleotides, the CDR3 is TGTGCCAGCAGTTTAGGGCGTGGTCTAGCGGGGCCCCTGGGTGAGACCCAGTACTTC.

This clonotype appeared a few times. One junction end does not reproduce the germline sequence, and a read error may be involved. The V gene is TRBV20-1, the J gene TRBJ1-4; maybe TRBD1 (6 bases). Germline V gives CDR1 DFQATT, CDR2 SNEGSKA (reference sequence). There are 14 residues in the CDR3. CDR3 amino acids: CSAREGGPNERLFF. CDR3 coding DNA: TGCAGTGCTAGAGAAGGGGGACCCAATGAAAGACTGTTTTTT.

This clonotype has a handful of counts. This chain connects TRBV7-9 to TRBJ2-3; 7 bases line up with TRBD2. Germline CDR1 is SEHNR and CDR2 is FQNEAQ (reference sequence). CDR3 length: 15 residues. V was pared by 4 bases and J by 6 bases, with 10 bases of the junction left unmatched. CDR3 in amino acids: CASSSGYGGLDTQYF. CDR3 nucleotide sequence: TGTGCCAGCAGCTCAGGTTACGGGGGGTTGGATACGCAGTATTTT.

This chain connects TRBV28 to TRBJ2-6; D is possibly TRBD1 (5 bases). This CDR3 is 15 amino acids long. Deletions cut 8 bases from V and 0 bases from J, with 11 bases between. In germline, CDR1 is MDHEN, CDR2 SYDVKM. The CDR3 spells CASWGAGSGANVLTF. CDR3 sequence (DNA): TGTGCCAGCTGGGGCGCAGGCTCTGGGGCCAACGTCCTGACTTTC.

The sample holds a few counts of this clonotype. The V and J genes are TRBV7-2 and TRBJ2-5; TRBD2 agrees at 7 bases. The J call may be wrong; the DNA end is better matched by TRBJ2-1. CDR1 is SGHTA, CDR2 FQGNSA, per germline. CDR3 length: 13 residues. CDR3 DNA: TGTGCCAGCAGGTGGGGGGGAGGCAATGAGCAGTTCTTC. Translating gives CASRWGGGNEQFF.